The 24 T cell receptor beta chains below were found in one sample sequenced in a study of blood T cell repertoires in COVID-19 (dated by TCRdb to 2018 to 2020). Library prep was done by the immunoSEQ multiplex PCR assay. Entries here come from immuneACCESS through TCRdb and include only in-frame sequences with V and J called. Some clones fail to appear in such tables; in the studies checked, an unresolved V gene covers under half of the shortfall, and the cause of the remainder is unknown. Counted in this sample were fewer than 250,000 clones; around 80% of them appeared once. The ten largest make up about 1.8% of the sample. The specimen was PBMCs or T cells enriched from blood (not recorded which). All receptors come from a man between 60 and 70 years old who had recovered from COVID-19.

This clone was counted once. This chain links TRBV19 with TRBJ1-5; TRBD1 matches at 9 bases. With V trimmed by 3 bases and J by 6 bases, 9 bases remained unmatched. Germline V gene sequence: CDR1 LNHDA, CDR2 SQIVND (reference sequence). This CDR3 region has 16 residues. Here the CDR3 DNA reads TGTGCCAGTAGTATCATCCCGGGACAGGGTGGTCAGCCCCAGCATTTT. Translation gives CASSIIPGQGGQPQHF.

This clone came up once. The gene calls are TRBV5-6 and TRBJ1-2; 7 bases agree with TRBD1. V lost 6 bases to trimming and J lost 0 bases; unmatched junction nucleotides: 5. Per germline, CDR1 SGHDT and CDR2 YYEEEE. This CDR3 has 14 amino acids. CDR3 sequence: CASTEQGTNYGYTF. The CDR3 nucleotides are TGTGCCAGCACCGAACAGGGGACTAACTATGGCTACACCTTC.

J is TRBJ1-2 and V is TRBV18; the match to TRBD1 covers 7 bases. Germline V gives CDR1 KGHSH, CDR2 LQKENI. V was clipped by 5 bases and J by 1 base; unmatched bases: 4. There are 14 residues in the CDR3. CDR3 sequence: CASSFGQVNYGYTF. CDR3 DNA sequence: TGTGCCAGCTCATTCGGACAGGTTAACTATGGCTACACCTTC. Filled out from reference TRBV18 and TRBJ1-2, the complete variable domain reads NAGVMQNPRHLVRRRGQEARLRCSPMKGHSHVYWYRQLPEEGLKFMVYLQKENIIDESGMPKERFSAEFPKEGPSILRIQQVVRGDSAAYFCASSFGQVNYGYTFGSGTRLTVV.

As DNA, the CDR3 is TGTGCCAGCAGCTTTACAGGGGGCAATTCACCCCTCCACTTT. Protein: CASSFTGGNSPLHF. V gene TRBV11-2 combines with J gene TRBJ1-6, with 9 bases identical to TRBD1. With V trimmed by 3 bases and J by 7 bases, 1 base remained unmatched. Germline-derived CDR1 and CDR2 are SGHAT and FQNNGV. This CDR3 has 14 residues.

The chain employs TRBV18 and TRBJ1-1, with 10 bases matching TRBD1. V trimming: 6 bases; J trimming: 4 bases; junction bases outside the gene matches: 8. This CDR3 contains 15 residues. Germline V gene data show CDR1 as KGHSH and CDR2 as LQKENI. CDR3 sequence reads: CASSRGTGEGTEAFF. The CDR3 bases are TGTGCCAGCTCCCGCGGGACAGGGGAGGGCACTGAAGCTTTCTTT.

The V and J genes are TRBV5-1 and TRBJ2-5; 11 bases map to TRBD1. Germline V gene sequence: CDR1 SGHRS, CDR2 YFSETQ. Trimming took 4 bases from V and 3 from J; bases not matched to a gene: 5. The CDR3 has 15 amino acids. The CDR3 DNA follows: TGCGCCAGCAGCCGAGGGACAGGGGGAAAAGAGACCCAGTACTTC. Translated, it gives CASSRGTGGKETQYF.

The chain recombines TRBV6-1 with TRBJ1-4; no clear D gene. The V end was cut by 3 bases, the J end by 5 bases, with 13 bases between. Germline V lookup: CDR1 MNHNS, CDR2 SASEGT. The CDR3 runs to 15 residues. The CDR3 region is CASSDSALFNEKLFF. In nucleotides, the CDR3 is TGTGCCAGCAGTGACAGCGCGCTGTTCAATGAAAAACTGTTTTTT.

The rearrangement joins TRBV12-5 to TRBJ2-2; D perhaps matches TRBD1 (8 bases). The CDR3 loop spans 15 amino acids. Germline lookup yields CDR1 LGHNT and CDR2 FRNRAP. V was pared by 5 bases and J by 7 bases, with 17 bases between. The CDR3: CASGIGQGGGGELFF. The CDR3 DNA reads TGTGCTAGTGGTATCGGACAGGGAGGGGGCGGGGAGCTGTTTTTT. The complete variable domain, with remaining parts taken from reference TRBV12-5 and TRBJ2-2, reads DARVTQTPRHKVTEMGQEVTMRCQPILGHNTVFWYRQTMMQGLELLAYFRNRAPLDDSGMPKDRFSAEMPDATLATLKIQPSEPRDSAVYFCASGIGQGGGGELFFGEGSRLTVL.

The gene calls are TRBV18 and TRBJ1-3; 7 bases match TRBD1. CDR1 KGHSH and CDR2 LQKENI come from the germline V gene. Trimming took 3 bases from V and 0 from J; bases not matched to a gene: 5. The CDR3 runs 16 residues. The CDR3 sequence: CASSPGQVLSGNTIYF. Written as DNA, the CDR3 is TGTGCCAGCTCACCTGGACAGGTCCTCTCTGGAAACACCATATATTTT.

The chain recombines TRBV19 with TRBJ1-2, with D unresolved. This CDR3 is 13 amino acids long. Between the trimmed V and J ends, which lost 9 bases and 6 bases, there was a span of 17 bases. Germline CDR1 LNHDA, CDR2 SQIVND (reference sequence). CDR3 DNA: TGTGCCAGCAGGACGGTGGCGAGGGATGGCTACACCTTC. It encodes CASRTVARDGYTF.

The chain uses TRBV27 and TRBJ2-3; no clear D gene. Trimming pared 0 bases from V and 2 bases from J, leaving 6 bases between. This CDR3 contains 14 residues. The germline V gene has CDR1 MNHEY and CDR2 SMNVEV (reference sequence). This CDR3 reads CASSLSYYTDTQYF. The CDR3 nucleotides are TGTGCCAGCAGTTTATCTTACTACACAGATACGCAGTATTTT.

The genes are TRBV19 and TRBJ1-3; D ambiguous. The germline V and J ends were trimmed by 1 base and 2 bases, with 15 bases remaining between them. Germline CDR1 reads LNHDA; CDR2 reads SQIVND (reference sequence). This CDR3 contains 17 residues. This CDR3 is CASSIVRGSSTGNTIYF. The CDR3 bases are TGTGCCAGTAGTATAGTAAGAGGCAGCAGTACTGGAAACACCATATATTTT.

The chain carries TRBV7-2 and TRBJ1-4, with TRBD1 as a possible D gene (5 bases). Germline V lookup: CDR1 SGHTA, CDR2 FQGNSA. The CDR3 is 17 amino acids. V shed 3 bases and J shed 7 bases, with 21 bases lying between them. The CDR3 bases are TGTGCCAGCAGCTTGTCATTTGGTTCCGGGGGACTTGAAAAACTGTTTTTT. This encodes CASSLSFGSGGLEKLFF.

V usage is TRBV19 and J usage is TRBJ2-5; D may be TRBD1 (5 bases). Germline V gene sequence: CDR1 LNHDA, CDR2 SQIVND (reference sequence). The V and J ends lost 6 bases and 4 bases respectively, with 15 bases between them. The CDR3 contains 14 residues. CDR3 residues: CASSLEGVAETQYF. The CDR3 DNA reads TGTGCCAGTAGCCTGGAAGGGGTAGCAGAGACCCAGTACTTC.

This chain connects TRBV4-3 to TRBJ2-7, with D maybe TRBD2 (5 bases). This CDR3 has 18 residues. Per germline, CDR1 LGHNA and CDR2 YSLEER. Trimming removed 0 bases from V and 5 bases from J, with 23 bases in between. CDR3 DNA sequence: TGCGCCAGCAGCCAAGATTTGGCGGCGACTACCAGAAGGAACGAGCAGTACTTC. Translated: CASSQDLAATTRRNEQYF.

V and J are TRBV9 and TRBJ2-6, with a tentative D call TRBD1 (5 bases). The CDR3 has 16 residues. CDR1 is SGDLS, CDR2 YYNGEE, per germline. The V end was cut by 0 bases, the J end by 4 bases, with 11 bases between. CDR3 region: CASSVAWGEGANVLTF. The CDR3 DNA follows: TGTGCCAGCAGCGTAGCCTGGGGCGAGGGGGCCAACGTCCTGACTTTC.

The genes are TRBV3-1 (or the pseudogene TRBV3-2) and TRBJ1-2, with D possibly matching TRBD1 (6 bases). Looked up from germline, CDR1 is LGHDT and CDR2 is YNNKEL (reference sequence). The CDR3 runs to 16 residues. Trimming took off 5 bases at V and 2 bases at J, with 18 bases between the two ends. The CDR3 DNA is TGTGCCAGCAGCAACCCCAGGGGAGGGAGAAACTATGGCTACACCTTC. This translates into CASSNPRGGRNYGYTF.

The CDR3 here is CSVAPRDRARETQYF. CDR3 DNA sequence: TGCAGCGTGGCGCCCCGGGACAGGGCGAGGGAGACCCAGTACTTC. The chain links TRBV29-1 to TRBJ2-5; 9 nucleotides align to TRBD1. V lost 6 bases and J lost 5; bases outside the gene matches: 13. Germline CDR1 is SQVTM and CDR2 is ANQGSEA. The CDR3 consists of 15 residues.

V and J are TRBV11-2 and TRBJ2-7; 10 nucleotides line up with TRBD1. The germline gives CDR1 SGHAT, CDR2 FQNNGV. Trimming at V came to 5 bases and at J to 6 bases, leaving 7 bases not matched to a gene. CDR3 length: 14 amino acids. This CDR3 is CASSRRTGGGEQYF. In DNA form, the CDR3 reads TGTGCCAGCAGCCGAAGGACAGGGGGAGGCGAGCAGTACTTC.

As DNA, the CDR3 is TGCGCCAGCAGCTTGGTGCGGGGGGCCCTCACCGGGGAGCTGTTTTTT. Encoded protein: CASSLVRGALTGELFF. The chain uses TRBV5-1 and TRBJ2-2; TRBD2 aligns across 8 bases. The germline gives CDR1 SGHRS, CDR2 YFSETQ. The CDR3 is 16 residues long. J gave up 4 bases and V 0 bases, and 5 bases lay outside the gene matches.

The chain carries TRBV5-6 and TRBJ1-1; D is undetermined. Trimming cost V 4 bases and J 4 bases, with 14 bases left between them. The CDR3 runs to 14 residues. CDR1 SGHDT and CDR2 YYEEEE come from the germline V gene. As DNA, the CDR3 is TGTGCCAGCAGCCACGAGTGGGCCCGCACTGAAGCTTTCTTT. Translating it yields CASSHEWARTEAFF.

The chain is built from TRBV6-5 and TRBJ2-7; TRBD1 agrees at 8 bases. The V gene end was trimmed by 5 bases and the J gene end by 6 bases; junction bases not matched to a gene: 9. The germline CDR1 and CDR2 sequences are MNHEY and SVGAGI. This CDR3 region has 14 residues. In DNA, the CDR3 is TGTGCCAGCAGTCTCTCTCAGGGGGCGGGCGAGCAGTACTTC. Its protein product is CASSLSQGAGEQYF.

This clone was detected only once. V usage is TRBV6-2 or TRBV6-3 and J usage is TRBJ1-1; D ambiguous. V lost 4 bases, J lost 2 bases, and 11 bases lay in between. Per germline, CDR1 MNHEY and CDR2 SVGEGT. The length of the CDR3 is 14 residues. The CDR3 is CASSWRDYNTEAFF. The CDR3 DNA sequence: TGTGCCAGCAGTTGGCGGGATTATAACACTGAAGCTTTCTTT.

The gene calls are TRBV5-6 and TRBJ2-1, with TRBD2 matching 9 bases. The ends lost 0 bases at V and 0 bases at J; junction bases unmatched: 4. This CDR3 region has 17 residues. Germline values: CDR1 SGHDT, CDR2 YYEEEE. The CDR3 reads CASSLGKRGASYNEQFF. In DNA, the CDR3 is TGTGCCAGCAGCTTGGGTAAGCGGGGGGCCTCCTACAATGAGCAGTTCTTC.